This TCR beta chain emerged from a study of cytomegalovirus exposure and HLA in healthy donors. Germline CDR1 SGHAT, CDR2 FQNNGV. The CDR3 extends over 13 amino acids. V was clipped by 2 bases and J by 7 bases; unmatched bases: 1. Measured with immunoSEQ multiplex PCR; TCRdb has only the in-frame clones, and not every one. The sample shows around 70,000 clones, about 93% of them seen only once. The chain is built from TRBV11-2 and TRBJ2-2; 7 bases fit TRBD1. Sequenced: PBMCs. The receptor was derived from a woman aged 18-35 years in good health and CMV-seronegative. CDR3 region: CASSLQGVGELFF. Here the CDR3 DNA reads TGTGCCAGCAGCTTACAGGGGGTCGGGGAGCTGTTTTTT.